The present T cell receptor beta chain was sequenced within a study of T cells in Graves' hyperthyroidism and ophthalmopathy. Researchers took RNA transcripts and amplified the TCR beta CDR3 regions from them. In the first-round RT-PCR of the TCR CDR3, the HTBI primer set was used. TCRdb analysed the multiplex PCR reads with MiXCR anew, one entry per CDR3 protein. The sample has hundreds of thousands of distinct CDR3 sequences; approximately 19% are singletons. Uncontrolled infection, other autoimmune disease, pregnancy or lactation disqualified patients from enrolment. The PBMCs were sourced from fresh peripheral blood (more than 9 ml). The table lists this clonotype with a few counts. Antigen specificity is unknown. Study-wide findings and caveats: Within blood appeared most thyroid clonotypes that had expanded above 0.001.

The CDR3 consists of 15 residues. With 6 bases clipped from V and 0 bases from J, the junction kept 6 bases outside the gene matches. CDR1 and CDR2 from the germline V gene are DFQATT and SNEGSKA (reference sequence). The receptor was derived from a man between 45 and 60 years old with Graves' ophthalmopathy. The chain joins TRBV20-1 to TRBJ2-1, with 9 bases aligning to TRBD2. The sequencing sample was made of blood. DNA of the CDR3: TGCAGTGCCTCTCTAGCGGGACACTCCTACAATGAGCAGTTCTTC. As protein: CSASLAGHSYNEQFF.